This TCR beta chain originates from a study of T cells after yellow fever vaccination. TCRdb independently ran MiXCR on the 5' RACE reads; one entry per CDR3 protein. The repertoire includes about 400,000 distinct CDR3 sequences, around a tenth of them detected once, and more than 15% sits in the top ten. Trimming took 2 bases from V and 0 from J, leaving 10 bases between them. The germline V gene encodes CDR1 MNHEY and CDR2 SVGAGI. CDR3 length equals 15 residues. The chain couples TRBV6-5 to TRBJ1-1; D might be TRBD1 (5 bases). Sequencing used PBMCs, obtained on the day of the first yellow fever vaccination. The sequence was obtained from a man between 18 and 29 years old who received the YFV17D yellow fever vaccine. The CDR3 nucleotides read TGTGCCAGCAGTTACGTGGGGGGGATGAACACTGAAGCTTTCTTT. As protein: CASSYVGGMNTEAFF.